These 30 T cell receptor beta chains were all obtained from the same sample, sequenced in a study of cytomegalovirus exposure and HLA in healthy donors. Clones were read by immunoSEQ multiplex PCR, and TCRdb kept only the in-frame ones, dropping some. The data show under 300,000 clones, nearly 90% seen once. The source material was PBMCs. These receptors all stem from a young woman in good health and CMV-seronegative.

This clone was recorded only once. J is TRBJ1-2 and V is TRBV28, with D possibly matching TRBD1 (6 bases). Trimming removed 7 bases from V and 5 bases from J, with 11 bases in between. The CDR3 runs to 12 residues. Germline CDR1 MDHEN, CDR2 SYDVKM. Written as DNA, the CDR3 is TGTGCCAGCATACAGGGCGGGTATGGCTACACCTTC. Protein sequence: CASIQGGYGYTF.

J is TRBJ2-1 and V is TRBV4-1; TRBD1 might be the D (6 bases). CDR3 length: 15 amino acids. The V end was cut by 0 bases, the J end by 6 bases, with 12 bases between. Looked up from germline, CDR1 is MGHRA and CDR2 is YSYEKL. The CDR3 DNA reads TGCGCCAGCAGCCAAGATCTTTCCAGGGGCAATGAGCAGTTCTTC. Translated, it gives CASSQDLSRGNEQFF.

This rearrangement joins TRBV7-9 to TRBJ1-6; unclear D gene. The germline CDR1 and CDR2 sequences are SEHNR and FQNEAQ (reference sequence). Trimming stripped 1 base from V and 7 bases from J, with 8 bases between. The CDR3 is 14 residues long. The DNA for the CDR3 is TGTGCCAGCAGCTTAGGTGGGCCAAATTCACCCCTCCACTTT. As protein: CASSLGGPNSPLHF.

The genes are TRBV6-4 and TRBJ2-3; 13 bases are shared with TRBD2. J was trimmed by 4 bases and V by 5 bases; bases with no gene match: 3. This CDR3 spans 15 amino acids. Germline loops: CDR1 MRHNA, CDR2 SNTAGT. Here the CDR3 DNA reads TGTGCCAGCAGTACACTAGCGGGGGGGCCAGATACGCAGTATTTT. This translates into CASSTLAGGPDTQYF.

V and J are TRBV5-6 and TRBJ2-7; TRBD1 matches 8 bases. V dropped 2 bases and J dropped 5; count of bases not matched to a gene: 9. The germline gives CDR1 SGHDT, CDR2 YYEEEE. This CDR3 spans 15 amino acids. CDR3 protein: CASSFGTGRRDEQYV. The CDR3 DNA is TGTGCCAGCAGCTTCGGGACAGGTAGGAGAGACGAGCAGTACGTC.

The chain carries TRBV6-5 and TRBJ1-4, with TRBD1 as a possible D gene (6 bases). V dropped 7 bases and J dropped 4 bases, with 16 bases sitting between them. The length of the CDR3 is 15 residues. The V gene's germline CDR1 is MNHEY and CDR2 SVGAGI. Here the CDR3 DNA reads TGTGCCAGCACCCTGGACAGAGACCATAATGAAAAACTGTTTTTT. It yields the protein CASTLDRDHNEKLFF.

The chain links TRBV6-5 to TRBJ2-3, with D maybe TRBD2 (6 bases). Germline V gene data show CDR1 as MNHEY and CDR2 as SVGAGI. With 2 bases removed from V and 1 base from J, the gap between germline ends came to 13 bases. The CDR3 consists of 16 residues. In nucleotides, the CDR3 is TGTGCCAGCAGTTACGGACTACCGGCGGGCACAGATACGCAGTATTTT. This gives the protein CASSYGLPAGTDTQYF.

This rearrangement joins TRBV27 to TRBJ1-1; D gene ambiguous. Germline V gives CDR1 MNHEY, CDR2 SMNVEV (reference sequence). The CDR3 contains 14 residues. The V end was cut by 2 bases, the J end by 0 bases, with 7 bases between. As DNA, the CDR3 is TGTGCCAGCAGTTTAGCCAACATGAACACTGAAGCTTTCTTT. This codes for CASSLANMNTEAFF.

This chain connects TRBV28 to TRBJ1-6; tentatively, D is TRBD1 (5 bases). This CDR3 has 13 amino acids. CDR1 is MDHEN and CDR2 is SYDVKM in the germline V gene. V dropped 6 bases and J dropped 7 bases, with 10 bases sitting between them. CDR3 region: CASSSDSNSPLHF. CDR3 coding DNA: TGTGCCAGCAGCTCCGACAGCAATTCACCCCTCCACTTT.

The chain has TRBV28 and TRBJ1-5, with a possible D match to TRBD1 (5 bases). CDR1 is MDHEN, CDR2 SYDVKM, per germline. CDR3 length equals 14 residues. V shed 4 bases and J shed 8 bases, with 15 bases lying between them. CDR3 region: CASSWDVREKPQHF. CDR3 DNA sequence: TGTGCCAGCAGTTGGGACGTACGGGAGAAGCCCCAGCATTTT. The whole variable domain, filled in from reference TRBV28 and TRBJ1-5, reads DVKVTQSSRYLVKRTGEKVFLECVQDMDHENMFWYRQDPGLGLRLIYFSYDVKMKEKGDIPEGYSVSREKKERFSLILESASTNQTSMYLCASSWDVREKPQHFGDGTRLSIL.

The V call is TRBV11-2, the J call TRBJ1-1; D unresolved. Trimming took 6 bases from V and 1 from J, leaving 12 bases between them. Germline-derived CDR1 and CDR2 are SGHAT and FQNNGV. There are 14 residues in the CDR3. The CDR3 spells CASRSALTNTEAFF. CDR3 in DNA: TGTGCCAGCAGGTCCGCCCTAACGAACACTGAAGCTTTCTTT.

This chain uses TRBV7-9 with TRBJ2-7; 10 bases match TRBD1. This CDR3 is built from 15 residues. The V segment lost 4 bases and the J segment 2 bases; nucleotides outside the gene matches: 5. CDR1 and CDR2 (germline): SEHNR, FQNEAQ (reference sequence). The CDR3 here is CASSSGTGEAYEQYF. The CDR3 DNA reads as TGTGCCAGCAGCTCCGGGACAGGGGAGGCCTACGAGCAGTACTTC. The full variable domain, its missing parts supplied by reference TRBV7-9 and TRBJ2-7, is DTGVSQNPRHKITKRGQNVTFRCDPISEHNRLYWYRQTLGQGPEFLTYFQNEAQLEKSRLLSDRFSAERPKGSFSTLEIQRTEQGDSAMYLCASSSGTGEAYEQYFGPGTRLTVT.

V is TRBV7-3 and J is TRBJ2-1, with a possible D match to TRBD1 (5 bases). The ends were cut back, 5 bases at V and 10 bases at J, with 12 bases in the middle. The length of the CDR3 is 12 residues. Germline V gene data show CDR1 as SGHTA and CDR2 as FQGTGA. The CDR3: CASSASGAEQFF. CDR3 sequence (DNA): TGTGCCAGCAGCGCAAGTGGGGCAGAGCAGTTCTTC.

The J gene is TRBJ1-1, the V gene TRBV7-9, with D possibly being TRBD1 (5 bases). The ends were cut back, 2 bases at V and 7 bases at J, with 11 bases in the middle. CDR3 size: 13 residues. From germline, CDR1 is SEHNR and CDR2 FQNEAQ (reference sequence). CDR3: CASSLPDTFEAFF. In DNA form, the CDR3 reads TGTGCCAGCAGCTTACCGGACACTTTTGAAGCTTTCTTT.

V gene TRBV4-1 combines with J gene TRBJ1-2; TRBD1 might be the D (6 bases). This CDR3 spans 16 amino acids. Trimming left V 3 bases short and J 4 bases short, with 18 bases between. Germline values: CDR1 MGHRA, CDR2 YSYEKL. CDR3 sequence (DNA): TGCGCCAGCAGCCAGTCGTCGTCAGGGGCGGGCTATGGCTACACCTTC. This codes for CASSQSSSGAGYGYTF.

The chain couples TRBV4-3 to TRBJ2-3, with D possibly TRBD2 on 5 matching bases. The CDR3 has 15 amino acids. Germline CDR1 is LGHNA and CDR2 is YSLEER. Trimming shortened V by 4 bases and J by 2 bases, and 13 bases separated the two germline ends. DNA of the CDR3: TGCGCCAGCAGCCCCCTTGGAGGTTCCACAGATACGCAGTATTTT. It encodes CASSPLGGSTDTQYF.

The chain has TRBV4-3 and TRBJ2-7; possible D gene TRBD2, 5 bases. The V end lost 1 base, the J end lost 0 bases, and 22 bases lay between the germline ends. In germline, CDR1 is LGHNA, CDR2 YSLEER. This CDR3 region has 19 residues. The CDR3 spells CASSQAQTRRGLSSYEQYF. In DNA form, the CDR3 reads TGCGCCAGCAGCCAAGCTCAAACTCGACGGGGATTAAGCTCCTACGAGCAGTACTTC.

This clone was seen only once. The chain is built from TRBV27 and TRBJ1-1; TRBD1 might be the D (5 bases). Looked up from germline, CDR1 is MNHEY and CDR2 is SMNVEV (reference sequence). The CDR3 totals 14 residues. Trimming cost V 7 bases and J 6 bases, with 18 bases left between them. The CDR3 loop reads CASNKIPGTSEAFF. The CDR3 nucleotides read TGTGCCAGCAATAAAATCCCTGGGACTTCTGAAGCTTTCTTT.

The V and J genes are TRBV28 and TRBJ1-2; weak D call: TRBD1 (5 bases). Germline V gene lookup returns CDR1 MDHEN and CDR2 SYDVKM. V was trimmed by 6 bases and J by 4 bases, leaving 24 bases between them. The CDR3 spans 17 residues. For the CDR3, the DNA is TGTGCCAGCAGCTCCGCCGACAGCCAGGGTAGCGGCTATGGCTACACCTTC. Its translation: CASSSADSQGSGYGYTF.

This clone was picked up a small number of times. This chain links TRBV11-2 with TRBJ2-5; tentatively, D is TRBD2 (6 bases). The V gene lost 7 bases and the J gene lost 4 bases, with 13 bases spanning the gap. Germline values: CDR1 SGHAT, CDR2 FQNNGV. The length of the CDR3 is 13 residues. CDR3 region: CASTPGDVETQYF. The CDR3, as DNA: TGTGCCAGCACCCCGGGGGACGTAGAGACCCAGTACTTC. Supplemented by reference TRBV11-2 and TRBJ2-5, the full variable domain reads EAGVAQSPRYKIIEKRQSVAFWCNPISGHATLYWYQQILGQGPKLLIQFQNNGVVDDSQLPKDRFSAERLKGVDSTLKIQPAKLEDSAVYLCASTPGDVETQYFGPGTRLLVL.

This clone was counted a single time. V and J are TRBV6-1 and TRBJ1-5; 7 nucleotides match TRBD1. V shed 10 bases and J 2 bases; nucleotides not matched to a gene: 8. The length of the CDR3 is 14 residues. Germline-derived CDR1 and CDR2 are MNHNS and SASEGT. The DNA of the CDR3 is TGTGCCACCGACAGGGTGTCAGGCAATCAGCCCCAGCATTTT. This codes for CATDRVSGNQPQHF.

The chain links TRBV5-4 to TRBJ2-2; D may be TRBD1 (5 bases). Between the trimmed V and J ends, which lost 1 base and 5 bases, there was a span of 6 bases. Per the germline V gene, CDR1 is SGHNT and CDR2 is YYREEE (reference sequence). CDR3 length: 13 amino acids. In DNA form, the CDR3 reads TGTGCCAGCAGCTTGTCAGGGACCGGGGAGCTGTTTTTT. Protein: CASSLSGTGELFF.

This clone was counted a single time. The chain employs TRBV28 and TRBJ1-1; D unresolved. The CDR3 length is 15 residues. The V and J ends lost 3 bases and 5 bases respectively, with 16 bases between them. Germline CDR1 MDHEN, CDR2 SYDVKM. CDR3 in DNA: TGTGCCAGCAGTTTTTGGGTGGATTCGGGAACTGAAGCTTTCTTT. This gives the protein CASSFWVDSGTEAFF.

The rearrangement links TRBV7-3 to TRBJ2-1; 8 bases map to TRBD2. This CDR3 has 17 amino acids. V dropped 4 bases and J dropped 0; count of bases not matched to a gene: 8. Germline V gives CDR1 SGHTA, CDR2 FQGTGA. The CDR3 nucleotides are TGTGCCAGCAGCTCGGTTCGTAGCGGGGCCTCCTACAATGAGCAGTTCTTC. It is translated as CASSSVRSGASYNEQFF.

The CDR3 spells CTSNAGLASTDTQYF. In nucleotides, the CDR3 is TGCACCAGCAATGCGGGACTAGCGAGCACAGATACGCAGTATTTT. The V call is TRBV1, the J call TRBJ2-3; the D segment call TRBD2 is taken from the table without a DNA check. TRBV1 is tagged as a pseudogene. The CDR3 runs 15 residues.

Only a few counts were recorded for this clone. The V call is TRBV4-3, the J call TRBJ1-2; D uncertain. V lost 1 base and J lost 7, with 10 bases in between. The CDR3 consists of 13 residues. CDR1 and CDR2 from the germline V gene are LGHNA and YSLEER. The CDR3 DNA is TGCGCCAGCAGCCAAGTAGTTGGAGCTGGCTACACCTTC. Amino acid sequence: CASSQVVGAGYTF.

This clone was picked up one time. The chain uses TRBV6-5 and TRBJ2-7; the D is unclear. The CDR3 extends over 15 amino acids. The germline CDR1 and CDR2 sequences are MNHEY and SVGAGI. Trimming shortened V by 2 bases and J by 3 bases, and 14 bases separated the two germline ends. The CDR3 protein is CASSYNSDTYYEQYV. CDR3 nucleotides: TGTGCCAGCAGTTACAATTCGGATACCTACTACGAGCAGTACGTC.

This clone came up once. The chain carries TRBV5-1 and TRBJ2-1; TRBD2 agrees at 8 bases. CDR1 and CDR2 from the germline V gene are SGHRS and YFSETQ. The CDR3 is 18 amino acids. The junction had 19 bases not matched to a gene; V was cut back by 4 bases and J by 7 bases. The CDR3 sequence is CASSLELGRGDLRNEQFF. The CDR3 nucleotides read TGCGCCAGCAGCCTGGAGTTAGGGCGGGGGGACCTAAGGAATGAGCAGTTCTTC.

This chain joins TRBV25-1 and TRBJ2-5; 7 bases line up with TRBD1. The CDR3 has 16 residues. Germline V gene sequence: CDR1 MGHDK, CDR2 SYGVNS. Losses at the gene ends were 3 bases for V and 5 bases for J; bases not matched to a gene: 12. CDR3 amino acids: CASSDSTKGAGETQYF. CDR3 in DNA: TGTGCCAGCAGTGATTCGACAAAGGGGGCAGGGGAGACCCAGTACTTC.

The CDR3 DNA follows: TGCGCCAGCAGTCAACCCGGGGAGGTTCAGCCCCAGCATTTT. Protein product: CASSQPGEVQPQHF. This rearrangement joins TRBV23-1 to TRBJ1-5; no definite D call. TRBV23-1 is recorded as an ORF, its role being uncertain. Trimming took 2 bases from V and 6 from J, leaving 11 bases between them. CDR3 length equals 14 residues.